The source of this T cell receptor beta chain is a study of beta chain features in type 1 diabetes. Study results and caveats: Patients with type 1 diabetes showed fewer VDJ junction insertions and more deletions. Within each of all four CD4+ subsets, Type 1 diabetes patients had TCRB CDR3s that were moderately but significantly shorter.

The isolated RNA, all of it, was reverse transcribed, so expressed TCRB transcripts were what got sequenced. Only in-frame clones appear in the TCRdb table, and some are missing; sequencing was by immunoSEQ multiplex PCR. The repertoire holds approximately 730,000 clones, with around an eighth as singletons. Each of the CD4+ naive, central memory, regulatory and stem cell-like memory populations was sorted via CD45RO/CCR7/CD25/CD127/CD95/CD27. The CDR3 contains 14 residues. The germline V gene has CDR1 PRHDT and CDR2 FYEKMQ (reference sequence). V was cut by 4 bases and J by 3 bases, with 12 bases left in between. This clone was picked up a small number of times. The target antigen is unknown.

The TCR comes from a man between 18 and 35 years old with type 1 diabetes. The V call is TRBV13, the J call TRBJ1-1, with a tentative D call TRBD1 (5 bases). The sample taken for sequencing was naive CD4+ T cells from blood. This chain's CDR3 is CASSSPPTDTEAFF. CDR3 in DNA: TGTGCCAGCAGCTCCCCACCGACAGACACTGAAGCTTTCTTT. Combining the CDR3 with reference TRBV13 and TRBJ1-1 gives the whole variable domain AAGVIQSPRHLIKEKRETATLKCYPIPRHDTVYWYQQGPGQDPQFLISFYEKMQSDKGSIPDRFSAQQFSDYHSELNMSSLELGDSALYFCASSSPPTDTEAFFGQGTRLTVV.